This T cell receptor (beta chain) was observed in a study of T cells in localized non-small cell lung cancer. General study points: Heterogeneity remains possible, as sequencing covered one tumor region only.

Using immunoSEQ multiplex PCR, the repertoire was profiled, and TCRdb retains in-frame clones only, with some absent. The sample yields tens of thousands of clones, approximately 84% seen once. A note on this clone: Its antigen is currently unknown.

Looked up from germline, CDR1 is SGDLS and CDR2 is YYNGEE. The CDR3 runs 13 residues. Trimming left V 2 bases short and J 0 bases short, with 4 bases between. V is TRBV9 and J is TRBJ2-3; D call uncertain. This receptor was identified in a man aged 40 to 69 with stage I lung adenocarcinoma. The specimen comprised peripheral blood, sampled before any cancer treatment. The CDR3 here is CASSVTSTDTQYF. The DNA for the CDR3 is TGTGCCAGCAGCGTTACAAGCACAGATACGCAGTATTTT.